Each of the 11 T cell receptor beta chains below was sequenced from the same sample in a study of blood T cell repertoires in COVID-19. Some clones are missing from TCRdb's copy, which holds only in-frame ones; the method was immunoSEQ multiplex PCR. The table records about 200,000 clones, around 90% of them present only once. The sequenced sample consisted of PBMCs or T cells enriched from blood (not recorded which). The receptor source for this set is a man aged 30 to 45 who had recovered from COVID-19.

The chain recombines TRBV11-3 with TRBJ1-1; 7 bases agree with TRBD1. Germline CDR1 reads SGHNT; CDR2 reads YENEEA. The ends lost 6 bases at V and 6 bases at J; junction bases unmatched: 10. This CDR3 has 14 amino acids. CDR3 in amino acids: CASSRSTGSPEAFF. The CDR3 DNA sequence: TGTGCCAGCAGTCGATCGACAGGGAGCCCTGAAGCTTTCTTT.

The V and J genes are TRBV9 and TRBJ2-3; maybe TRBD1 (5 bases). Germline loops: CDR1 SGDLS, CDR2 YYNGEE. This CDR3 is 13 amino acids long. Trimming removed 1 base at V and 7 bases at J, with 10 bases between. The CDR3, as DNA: TGTGCCAGCAGCGTATCAGGGCAACATACGCAGTATTTT. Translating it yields CASSVSGQHTQYF.

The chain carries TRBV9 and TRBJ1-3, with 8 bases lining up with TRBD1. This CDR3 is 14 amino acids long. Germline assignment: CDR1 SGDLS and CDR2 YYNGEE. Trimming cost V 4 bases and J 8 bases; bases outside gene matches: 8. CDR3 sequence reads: CASSSQGAGDTIYF. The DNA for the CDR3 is TGTGCCAGCAGCTCTCAGGGGGCAGGAGACACCATATATTTT.

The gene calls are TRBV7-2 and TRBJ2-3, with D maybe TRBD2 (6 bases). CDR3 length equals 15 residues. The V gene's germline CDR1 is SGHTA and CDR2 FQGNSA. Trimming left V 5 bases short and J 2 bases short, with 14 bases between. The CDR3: CASSPDAGPTDTQYF. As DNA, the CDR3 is TGTGCCAGCAGCCCAGACGCGGGGCCCACAGATACGCAGTATTTT. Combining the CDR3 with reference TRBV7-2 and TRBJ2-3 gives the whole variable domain GAGVSQSPSNKVTEKGKDVELRCDPISGHTALYWYRQSLGQGLEFLIYFQGNSAPDKSGLPSDRFSAERTGGSVSTLTIQRTQQEDSAVYLCASSPDAGPTDTQYFGPGTRLTVL.

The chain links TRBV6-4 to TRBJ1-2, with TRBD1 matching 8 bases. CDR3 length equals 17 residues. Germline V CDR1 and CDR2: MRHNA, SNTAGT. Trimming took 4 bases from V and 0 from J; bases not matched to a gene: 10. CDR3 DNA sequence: TGTGCCAGCAGTGCCCCGGGACAGGAGAACACTAACTATGGCTACACCTTC. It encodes CASSAPGQENTNYGYTF.

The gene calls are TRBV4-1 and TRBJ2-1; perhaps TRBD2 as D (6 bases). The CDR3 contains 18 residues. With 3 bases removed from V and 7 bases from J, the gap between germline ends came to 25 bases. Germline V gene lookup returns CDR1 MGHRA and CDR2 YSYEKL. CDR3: CASSQTDTGTLRGNEQFF. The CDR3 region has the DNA TGCGCCAGCAGCCAGACGGACACTGGCACTCTCCGGGGGAATGAGCAGTTCTTC.

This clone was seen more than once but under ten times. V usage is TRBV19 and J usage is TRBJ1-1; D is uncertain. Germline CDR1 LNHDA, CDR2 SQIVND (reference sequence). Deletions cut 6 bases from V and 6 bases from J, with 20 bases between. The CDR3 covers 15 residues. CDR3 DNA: TGTGCCAGTAGGTTCTACAACGCCGGGGAAGCTGAAGCTTTCTTT. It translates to CASRFYNAGEAEAFF.

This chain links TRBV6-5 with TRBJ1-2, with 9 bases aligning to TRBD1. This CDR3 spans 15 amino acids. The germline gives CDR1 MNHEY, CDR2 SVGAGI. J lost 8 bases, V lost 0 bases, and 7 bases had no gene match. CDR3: CASSYSRQGVSGYTF. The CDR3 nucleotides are TGTGCCAGCAGTTACTCTAGACAGGGGGTGAGCGGCTACACCTTC.

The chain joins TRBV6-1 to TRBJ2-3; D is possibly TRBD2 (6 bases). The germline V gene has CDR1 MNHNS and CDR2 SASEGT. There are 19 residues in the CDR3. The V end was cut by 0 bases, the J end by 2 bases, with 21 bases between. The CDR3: CASSEALLGSGRITDTQYF. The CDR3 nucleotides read TGTGCCAGCAGTGAAGCGCTTCTCGGATCGGGGAGGATCACAGATACGCAGTATTTT.

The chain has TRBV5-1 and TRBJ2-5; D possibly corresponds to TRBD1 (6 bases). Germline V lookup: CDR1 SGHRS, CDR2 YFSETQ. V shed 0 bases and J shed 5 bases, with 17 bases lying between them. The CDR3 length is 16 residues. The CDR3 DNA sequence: TGCGCCAGCAGCTTGGAAGTAACAGGGCCAGTGGAGACCCAGTACTTC. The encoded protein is CASSLEVTGPVETQYF.

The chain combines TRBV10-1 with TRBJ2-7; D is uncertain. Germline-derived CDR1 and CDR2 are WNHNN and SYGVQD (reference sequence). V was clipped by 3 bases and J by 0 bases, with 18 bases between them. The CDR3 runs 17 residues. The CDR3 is CASSDPRVSRSSYEQYF. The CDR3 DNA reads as TGCGCCAGCAGTGACCCTCGGGTGAGCAGAAGCTCCTACGAGCAGTACTTC.